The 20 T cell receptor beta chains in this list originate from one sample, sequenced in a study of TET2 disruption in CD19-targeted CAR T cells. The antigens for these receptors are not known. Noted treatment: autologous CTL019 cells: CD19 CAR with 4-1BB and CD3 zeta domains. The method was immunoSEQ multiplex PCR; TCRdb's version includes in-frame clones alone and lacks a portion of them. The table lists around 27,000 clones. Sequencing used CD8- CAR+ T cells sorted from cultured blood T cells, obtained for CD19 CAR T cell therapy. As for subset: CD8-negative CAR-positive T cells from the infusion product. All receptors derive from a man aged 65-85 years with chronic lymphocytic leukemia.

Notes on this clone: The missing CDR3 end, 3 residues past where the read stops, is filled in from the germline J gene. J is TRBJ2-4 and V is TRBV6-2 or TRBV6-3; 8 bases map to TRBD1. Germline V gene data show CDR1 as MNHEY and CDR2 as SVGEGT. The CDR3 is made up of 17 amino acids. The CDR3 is CASSYPWTGKSNQPQYF. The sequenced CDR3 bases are TGTGCCAGCAGTTACCCTTGGACAGGGAAAAGCAATCAGCCT.

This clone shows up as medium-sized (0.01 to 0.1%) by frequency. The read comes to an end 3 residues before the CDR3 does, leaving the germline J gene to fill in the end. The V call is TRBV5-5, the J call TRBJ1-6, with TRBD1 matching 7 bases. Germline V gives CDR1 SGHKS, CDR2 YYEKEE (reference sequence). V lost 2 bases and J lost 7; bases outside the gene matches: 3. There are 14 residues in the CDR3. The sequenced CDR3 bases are TGTGCCAGCAGCTTCTCACAGGGGAATTCACCC. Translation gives CASSFSQGNSP. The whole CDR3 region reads CASSFSQGNSPLHF.

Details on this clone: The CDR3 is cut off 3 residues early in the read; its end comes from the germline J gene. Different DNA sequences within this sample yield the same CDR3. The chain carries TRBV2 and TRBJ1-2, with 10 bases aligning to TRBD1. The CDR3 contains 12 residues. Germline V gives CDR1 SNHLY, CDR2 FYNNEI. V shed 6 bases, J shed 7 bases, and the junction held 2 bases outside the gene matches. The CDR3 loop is CASRGQGTGYTF. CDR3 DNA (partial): TGTGCCAGCAGGGGACAGGGGACTGGC.

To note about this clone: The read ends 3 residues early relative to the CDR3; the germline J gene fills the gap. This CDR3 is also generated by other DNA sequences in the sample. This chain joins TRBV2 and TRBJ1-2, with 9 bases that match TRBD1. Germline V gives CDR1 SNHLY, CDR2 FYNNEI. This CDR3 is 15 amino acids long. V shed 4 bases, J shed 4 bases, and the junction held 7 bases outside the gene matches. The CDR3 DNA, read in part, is TGTGCCAGCAGTGGGGACAGGGTCGTATCCTATGGC. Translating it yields CASSGDRVVSYG. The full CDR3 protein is CASSGDRVVSYGYTF.

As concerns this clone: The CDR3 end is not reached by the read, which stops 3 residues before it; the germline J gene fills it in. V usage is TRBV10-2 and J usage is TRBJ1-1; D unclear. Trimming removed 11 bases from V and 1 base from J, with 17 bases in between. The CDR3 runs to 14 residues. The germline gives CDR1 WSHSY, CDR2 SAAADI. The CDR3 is CASSQRVPNTEAFF. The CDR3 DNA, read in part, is TGCGCCTCTTCCCAGAGGGTGCCGAACACTGAA.

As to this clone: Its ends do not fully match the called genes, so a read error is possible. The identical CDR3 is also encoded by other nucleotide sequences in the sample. The CDR3 bases that were read are TGTGCCAGCAGCTTATGGTCCCAGGGGGATAACTATGGT. It is translated as CASSLWSQGDNYG. The whole CDR3 is CASSLWSQGDNYGYTF. The chain recombines TRBV7-8 with TRBJ1-2, with 7 bases fitting TRBD1. The CDR3 end falls 3 residues outside the read, so it is completed with the germline J gene. CDR1 is SGHVS and CDR2 is FQNEAQ in the germline V gene. This CDR3 is 16 amino acids long. The full variable domain, its missing parts supplied by reference TRBV7-8 and TRBJ1-2, is GAGVSQSPRYKVAKRGQDVALRCDPISGHVSLFWYQQALGQGPEFLTYFQNEAQLDKSGLPSDRFFAERPEGSVSTLKIQRTQQEDSAVYLCASSLWSQGDNYGYTFGSGTRLTVV.

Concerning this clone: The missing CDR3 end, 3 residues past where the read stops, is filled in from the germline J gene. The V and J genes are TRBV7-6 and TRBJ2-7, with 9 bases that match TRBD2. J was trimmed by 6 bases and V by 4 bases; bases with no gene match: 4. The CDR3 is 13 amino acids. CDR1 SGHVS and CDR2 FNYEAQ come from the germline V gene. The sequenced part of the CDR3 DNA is TGTGCCAGCAGCTCGCGGGGGGGCCCCGAG. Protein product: CASSSRGGPE. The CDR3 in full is CASSSRGGPEQYF.

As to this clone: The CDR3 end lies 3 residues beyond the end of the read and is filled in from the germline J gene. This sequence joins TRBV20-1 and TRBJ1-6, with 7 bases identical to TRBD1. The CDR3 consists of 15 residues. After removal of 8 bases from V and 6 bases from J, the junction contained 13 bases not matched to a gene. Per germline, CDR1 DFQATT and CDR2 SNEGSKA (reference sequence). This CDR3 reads CSTRQGGGVNSPLHF. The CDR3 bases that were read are TGCAGTACCCGACAAGGAGGGGGCGTTAATTCACCC.

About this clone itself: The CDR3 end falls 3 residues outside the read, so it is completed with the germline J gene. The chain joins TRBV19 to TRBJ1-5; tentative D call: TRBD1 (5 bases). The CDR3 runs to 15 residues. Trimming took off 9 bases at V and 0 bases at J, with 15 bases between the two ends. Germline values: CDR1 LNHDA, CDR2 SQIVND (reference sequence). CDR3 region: CASTMGLHSNQPQHF. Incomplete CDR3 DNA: TGTGCCAGCACGATGGGGCTGCATAGCAATCAGCCC. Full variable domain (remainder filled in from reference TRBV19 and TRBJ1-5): DGGITQSPKYLFRKEGQNVTLSCEQNLNHDAMYWYRQDPGQGLRLIYYSQIVNDFQKGDIAEGYSVSREKKESFPLTVTSAQKNPTAFYLCASTMGLHSNQPQHFGDGTRLSIL.

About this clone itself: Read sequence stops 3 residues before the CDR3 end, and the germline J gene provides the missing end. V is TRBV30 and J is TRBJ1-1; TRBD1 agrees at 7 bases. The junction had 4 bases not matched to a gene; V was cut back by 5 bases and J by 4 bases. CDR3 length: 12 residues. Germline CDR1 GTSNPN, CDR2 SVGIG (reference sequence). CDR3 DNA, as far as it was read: TGTGCCTGGGGTGAGGGGGCCACTGAA. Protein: CAWGEGATE. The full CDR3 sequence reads CAWGEGATEAFF.

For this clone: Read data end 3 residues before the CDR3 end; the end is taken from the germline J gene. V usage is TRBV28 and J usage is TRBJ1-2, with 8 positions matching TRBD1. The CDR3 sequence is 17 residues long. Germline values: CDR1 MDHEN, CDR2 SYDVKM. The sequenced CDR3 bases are TGTGCCAGCATCCCCCTCACCGGGACAGGTACGGGAGATACC. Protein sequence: CASIPLTGTGTGDT. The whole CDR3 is CASIPLTGTGTGDTYTF.

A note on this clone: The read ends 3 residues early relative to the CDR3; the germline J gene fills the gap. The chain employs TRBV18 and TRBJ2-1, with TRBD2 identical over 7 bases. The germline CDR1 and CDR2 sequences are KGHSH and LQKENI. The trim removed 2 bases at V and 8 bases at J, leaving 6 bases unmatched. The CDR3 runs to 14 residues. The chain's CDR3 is CASSPVQGGDEQFF. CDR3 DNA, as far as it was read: TGTGCCAGCTCACCAGTTCAGGGAGGGGATGAG.

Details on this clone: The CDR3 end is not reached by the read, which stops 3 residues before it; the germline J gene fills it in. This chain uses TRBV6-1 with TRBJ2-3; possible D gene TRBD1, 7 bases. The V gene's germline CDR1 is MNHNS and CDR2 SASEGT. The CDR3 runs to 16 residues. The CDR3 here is CASSEFDREVSETQYF. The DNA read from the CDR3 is TGTGCCAGCAGTGAATTCGACAGGGAGGTTTCGGAGACG.

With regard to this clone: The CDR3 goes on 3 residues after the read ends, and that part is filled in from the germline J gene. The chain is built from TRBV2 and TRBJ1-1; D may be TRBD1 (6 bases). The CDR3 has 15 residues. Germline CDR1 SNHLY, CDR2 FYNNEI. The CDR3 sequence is CASTLSGGPTDTAFF. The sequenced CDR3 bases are TGTGCCAGCACCCTCAGCGGGGGGCCCACAGATACG.

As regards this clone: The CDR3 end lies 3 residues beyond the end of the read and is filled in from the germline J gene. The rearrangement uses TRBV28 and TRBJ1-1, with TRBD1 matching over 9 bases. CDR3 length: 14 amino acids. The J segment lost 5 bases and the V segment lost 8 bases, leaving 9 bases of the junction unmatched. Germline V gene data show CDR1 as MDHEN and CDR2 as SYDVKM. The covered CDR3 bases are TGTGCCAGCGGACGACAGGGGGGCGGGACTGAA. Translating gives CASGRQGGGTE. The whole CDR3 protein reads CASGRQGGGTEAFF.

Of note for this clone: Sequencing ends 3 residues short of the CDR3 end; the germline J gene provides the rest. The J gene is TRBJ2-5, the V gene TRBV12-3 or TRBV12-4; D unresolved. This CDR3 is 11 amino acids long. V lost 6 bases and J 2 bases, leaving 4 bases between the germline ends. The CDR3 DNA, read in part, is TGTGCCAGCAGGGCACAAGAGACC. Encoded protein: CASRAQET. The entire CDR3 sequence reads CASRAQETQYF.

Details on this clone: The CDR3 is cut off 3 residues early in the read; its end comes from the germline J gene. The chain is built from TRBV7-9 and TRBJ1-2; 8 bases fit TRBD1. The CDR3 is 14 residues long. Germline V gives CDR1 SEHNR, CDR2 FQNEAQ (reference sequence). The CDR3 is CASSLDRASYDYTF. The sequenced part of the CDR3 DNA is TGTGCCAGCAGCTTGGACAGGGCTTCCTACGAC. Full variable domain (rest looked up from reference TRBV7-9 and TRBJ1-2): DTGVSQNPRHKITKRGQNVTFRCDPISEHNRLYWYRQTLGQGPEFLTYFQNEAQLEKSRLLSDRFSAERPKGSFSTLEIQRTEQGDSAMYLCASSLDRASYDYTFGSGTRLTVV.

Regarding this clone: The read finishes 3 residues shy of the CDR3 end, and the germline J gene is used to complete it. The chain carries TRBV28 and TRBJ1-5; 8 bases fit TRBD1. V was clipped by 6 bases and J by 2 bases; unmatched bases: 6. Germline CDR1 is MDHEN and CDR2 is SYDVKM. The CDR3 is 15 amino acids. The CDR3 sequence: CASRRTGTGNQPQHF. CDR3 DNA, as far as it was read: TGTGCCAGCAGGAGGACAGGGACTGGCAATCAGCCC.

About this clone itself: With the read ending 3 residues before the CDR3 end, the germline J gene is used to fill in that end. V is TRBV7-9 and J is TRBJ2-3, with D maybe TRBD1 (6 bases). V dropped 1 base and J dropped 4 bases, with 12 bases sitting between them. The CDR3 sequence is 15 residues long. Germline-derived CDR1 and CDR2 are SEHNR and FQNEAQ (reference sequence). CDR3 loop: CASSLVQGRADTQYF. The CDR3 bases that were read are TGTGCCAGCAGCTTAGTGCAGGGGCGGGCAGATACG.

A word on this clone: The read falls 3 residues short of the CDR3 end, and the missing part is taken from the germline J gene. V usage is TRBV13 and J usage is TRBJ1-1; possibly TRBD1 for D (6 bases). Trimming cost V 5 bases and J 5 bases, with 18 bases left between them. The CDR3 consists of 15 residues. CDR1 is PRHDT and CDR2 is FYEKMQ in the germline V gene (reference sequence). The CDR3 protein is CASSHPIRGYTEAFF. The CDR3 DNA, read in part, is TGTGCCAGCAGCCACCCAATAAGGGGGTATACTGAA.